This T cell receptor beta chain was captured by sequencing in a study of beta chain features in type 1 diabetes (dated by TCRdb to the late 2010s). In the study overall: Patients and healthy donors did not differ in mean age, gender distribution, total cell number or subset yield. Regulatory and stem cell-like memory subsets were obtained from only 8 patients and roughly 8 healthy donors, while naive and central memory subsets were obtained from all 30 or so donors. A total of approximately 110,000,000 sorted cells were examined across all samples, and a strong correlation was observed between cell number per subset and RNA yield. In the study, TCRB repertoires of sorted circulating CD4+ T cell subsets from recently diagnosed type 1 diabetes patients were compared with those of matched healthy donors. Beyond this particular receptor, the publication reports: At VDJ recombination sites, type 1 diabetes patients had fewer insertions and more deleted nucleotides, which implies abnormalities in thymic rearrangement. Naive, central memory and regulatory TCRB repertoires appeared more similar among patients than among healthy donors. Only small numbers of individuals were included in the HLA sub-analyses, which left unresolved whether HLA type had any influence on TCRB rearrangement. A moderate but significant shortening of TCRB CDR3 length was observed in type 1 diabetes patients in all four CD4+ subsets. Because cDNA rather than genomic DNA was sequenced, highly expressing activated cells could have been over-represented, although no difference in activation and CD3 levels was found between groups. PCR may preferentially amplify shorter templates, but because patient and control samples were amplified and corrected together, any resulting skew would affect both groups equally.

Each donor gave one peripheral blood draw, averaging roughly 100 mL, which was collected into heparinised tubes. A BD FACSAria II and a panel including CD45RO, CCR7, CD25, CD127, CD95 and CD27 were used to sort naive, central memory, regulatory and stem cell-like memory CD4+ T cells. All sorted populations exceeded 95% purity. PBMCs were isolated immediately by Lymphoprep density gradient centrifugation and stained directly without culture. So that batch effects would be minimized, each experiment stained and sorted samples in pairs, pairing one healthy donor with one patient. All of the isolated RNA was reverse transcribed with the High Capacity cDNA Reverse Transcription Kit, so expressed TCRB transcripts were sequenced. Deep immunoSEQ sequencing was performed on naive, central memory and regulatory T cell samples, with an average of around 3.4 million total reads per sample. Sorted cells were lysed in RLT buffer and RNA was extracted with DNase-treated RNeasy Micro or Mini kits, depending on cell number. Each cell subset was processed on its own to prevent cross-contamination, while patient and healthy donor samples were processed together. Using the immunoSEQ multiplex PCR, TCRB sequences were amplified from cDNA into 87-bp fragments spanning the CDR3 region. The amplicons were sequenced using the Illumina HiSeq platform. Processing in the source paper ran as follows. Synthetic template baselines were used to correct PCR bias computationally, reads within Hamming distance 2 were collapsed, and singletons that could not be merged were discarded. Reads were aligned against IMGT so that V, D and J genes, CDR3 length and insertions or deletions at six rearrangement sites could be assigned. Within each subset, clonotype counts were normalized to sorted cell number, after which true diversity and Gini coefficients were computed with the tcR R package. Repertoire sharing was quantified using the overlap coefficient calculated on TCRB nucleotide sequences. Out-of-frame TCRB sequences from naive cells were analyzed to stand in for the pre-selection repertoire. TCRdb mirrors the immuneACCESS table, restricted to in-frame sequences. Some clones are absent from its copies; in checked studies, under half trace to an unresolved V gene, and the reason for the others is unknown. The V and J calls and clone size come from that table; D and trimming were worked out from the DNA. For this sample the table gives fewer than 450,000 clones, of which roughly 14% were detected only once. Clones ranked in the top ten supply 0.013% to 0.015% of the sample.

According to the germline V gene, CDR1 reads MDHEN and CDR2 reads SYDVKM. The CDR3 has 13 amino acids, counting the end cysteine and phenylalanine. Only the CDR3 DNA is retained, 39 bases long and in frame from the first base. Trimming accounts for 9 bases at V and 5 bases at J, while the number of junction bases matched to no gene is 9. This clone was seen more than once but under ten times. The antigen it recognizes is unknown. Base qualities are not provided; no much larger clone lies one nucleotide away. The sequence was collected from a young woman with type 1 diabetes. The specimen sequenced was naive CD4+ T cells from blood. This sample's cell subset or site label indicates: true naive CD4+ T cells. Recombination connected TRBV28 to TRBJ2-5, with 7 central nucleotides matching TRBD2. The DNA reads TGTGCCAGTCTGACTAGCCGGGGCGAGACCCAGTACTTC. It translates to CASLTSRGETQYF.